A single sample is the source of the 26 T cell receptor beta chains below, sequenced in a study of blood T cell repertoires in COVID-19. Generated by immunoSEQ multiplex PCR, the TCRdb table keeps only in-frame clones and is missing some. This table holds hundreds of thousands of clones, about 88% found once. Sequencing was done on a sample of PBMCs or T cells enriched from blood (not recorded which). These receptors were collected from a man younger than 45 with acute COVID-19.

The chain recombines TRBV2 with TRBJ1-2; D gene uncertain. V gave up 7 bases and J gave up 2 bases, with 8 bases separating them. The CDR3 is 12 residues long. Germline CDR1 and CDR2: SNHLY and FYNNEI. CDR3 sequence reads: CASIGGNYGYTF. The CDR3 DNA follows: TGTGCCAGCATAGGCGGGAACTATGGCTACACCTTC.

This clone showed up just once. The CDR3 loop reads CASSRYNTEAFF. CDR3 sequence (DNA): TGTGCCAGCAGCCGTTATAACACTGAAGCTTTCTTT. The chain employs TRBV6-5 and TRBJ1-1; D ambiguous. CDR1 and CDR2 (germline): MNHEY, SVGAGI. The V end was cut by 6 bases, the J end by 2 bases, with 7 bases between. The CDR3 loop spans 12 amino acids.

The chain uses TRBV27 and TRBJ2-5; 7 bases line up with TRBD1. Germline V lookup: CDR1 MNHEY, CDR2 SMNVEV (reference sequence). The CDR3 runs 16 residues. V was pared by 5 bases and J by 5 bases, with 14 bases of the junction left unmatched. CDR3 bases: TGTGCCAGCAGTAAAGAGACAGGGAACCGCATTGAGACCCAGTACTTC. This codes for CASSKETGNRIETQYF.

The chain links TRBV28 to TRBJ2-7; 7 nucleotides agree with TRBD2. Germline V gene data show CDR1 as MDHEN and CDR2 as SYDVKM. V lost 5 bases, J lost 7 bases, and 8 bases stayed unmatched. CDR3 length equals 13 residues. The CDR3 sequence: CASSIDGAGEQYV. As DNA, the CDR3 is TGTGCCAGCAGTATCGATGGAGCGGGGGAGCAGTACGTC.

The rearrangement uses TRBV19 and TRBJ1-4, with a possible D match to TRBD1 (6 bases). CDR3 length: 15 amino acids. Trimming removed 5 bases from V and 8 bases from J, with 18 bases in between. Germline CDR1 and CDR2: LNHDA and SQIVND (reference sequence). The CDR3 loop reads CASSSPRGGGEKLFF. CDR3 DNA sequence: TGTGCCAGTAGTTCCCCGAGAGGGGGTGGAGAAAAACTGTTTTTT.

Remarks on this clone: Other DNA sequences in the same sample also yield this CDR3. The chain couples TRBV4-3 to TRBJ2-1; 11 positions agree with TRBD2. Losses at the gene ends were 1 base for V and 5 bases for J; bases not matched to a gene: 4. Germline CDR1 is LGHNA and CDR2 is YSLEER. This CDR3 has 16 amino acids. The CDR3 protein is CASSQVAGGRNNEQFF. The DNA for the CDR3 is TGCGCCAGCAGCCAAGTAGCGGGAGGGCGAAACAATGAGCAGTTCTTC.

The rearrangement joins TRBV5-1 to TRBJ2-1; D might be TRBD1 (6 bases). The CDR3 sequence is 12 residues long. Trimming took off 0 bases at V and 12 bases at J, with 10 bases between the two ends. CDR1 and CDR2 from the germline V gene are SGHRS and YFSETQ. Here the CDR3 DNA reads TGCGCCAGCAGCTTGGACAGGGTACTGCAGTTCTTC. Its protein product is CASSLDRVLQFF.

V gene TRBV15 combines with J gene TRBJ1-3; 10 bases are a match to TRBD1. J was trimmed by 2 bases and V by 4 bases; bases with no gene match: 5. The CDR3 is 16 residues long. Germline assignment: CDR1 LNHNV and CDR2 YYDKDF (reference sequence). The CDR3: CATSIDRGLTGNTIYF. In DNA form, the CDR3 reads TGTGCCACCAGCATTGACAGGGGGCTGACTGGAAACACCATATATTTT.

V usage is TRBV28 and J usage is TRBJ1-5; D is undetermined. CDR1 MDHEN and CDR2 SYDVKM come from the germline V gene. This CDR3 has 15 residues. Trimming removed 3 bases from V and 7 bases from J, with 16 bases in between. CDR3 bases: TGTGCCAGCAGTTTTGTGGACGGCGGGCGGCAGCCCCAGCATTTT. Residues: CASSFVDGGRQPQHF.

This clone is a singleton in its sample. The CDR3 loop is CASSSQVPPYTF. The CDR3 DNA reads as TGTGCCAGCAGTTCACAAGTGCCCCCCTACACCTTC. The chain is built from TRBV28 and TRBJ1-2; D is unclear. This CDR3 is 12 amino acids long. V lost 4 bases, J lost 10 bases, and 13 bases lay in between. Per germline, CDR1 MDHEN and CDR2 SYDVKM.

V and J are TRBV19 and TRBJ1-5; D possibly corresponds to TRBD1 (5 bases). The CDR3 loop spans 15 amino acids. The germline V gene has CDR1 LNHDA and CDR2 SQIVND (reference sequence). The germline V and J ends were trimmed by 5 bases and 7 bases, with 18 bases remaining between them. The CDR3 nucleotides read TGTGCCAGTAGTTTGATGGGAGGGGATGGGCAGCCCCAGCATTTT. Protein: CASSLMGGDGQPQHF.

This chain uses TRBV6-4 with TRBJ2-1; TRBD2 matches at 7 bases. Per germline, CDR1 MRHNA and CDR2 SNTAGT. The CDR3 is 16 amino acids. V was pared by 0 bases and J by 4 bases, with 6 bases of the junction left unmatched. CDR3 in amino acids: CASSDSTAGEYNEQFF. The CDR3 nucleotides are TGTGCCAGCAGTGACTCGACGGCGGGAGAGTACAATGAGCAGTTCTTC.

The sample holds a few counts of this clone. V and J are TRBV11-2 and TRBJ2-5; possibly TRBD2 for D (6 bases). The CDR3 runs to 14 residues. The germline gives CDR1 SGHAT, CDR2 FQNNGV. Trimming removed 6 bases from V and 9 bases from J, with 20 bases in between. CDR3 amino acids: CASRLSVDYGAQYF. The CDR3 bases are TGTGCCAGCAGACTTTCCGTGGACTATGGGGCCCAGTACTTC. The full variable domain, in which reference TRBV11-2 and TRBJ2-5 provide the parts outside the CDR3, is EAGVAQSPRYKIIEKRQSVAFWCNPISGHATLYWYQQILGQGPKLLIQFQNNGVVDDSQLPKDRFSAERLKGVDSTLKIQPAKLEDSAVYLCASRLSVDYGAQYFGPGTRLLVL.

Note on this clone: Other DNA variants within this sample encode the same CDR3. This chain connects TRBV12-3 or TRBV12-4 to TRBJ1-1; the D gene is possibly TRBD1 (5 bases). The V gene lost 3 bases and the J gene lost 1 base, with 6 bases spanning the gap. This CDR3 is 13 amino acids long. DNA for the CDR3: TGTGCCAGCAGTTTGACAGCGAACACTGAAGCTTTCTTT. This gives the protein CASSLTANTEAFF.

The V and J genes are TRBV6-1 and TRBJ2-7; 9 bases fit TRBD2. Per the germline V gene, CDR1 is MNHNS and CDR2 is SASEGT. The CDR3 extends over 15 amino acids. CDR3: CASNEAGGPSYEQYV. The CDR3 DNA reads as TGTGCCAGCAATGAAGCGGGAGGCCCCTCCTACGAGCAGTACGTC.

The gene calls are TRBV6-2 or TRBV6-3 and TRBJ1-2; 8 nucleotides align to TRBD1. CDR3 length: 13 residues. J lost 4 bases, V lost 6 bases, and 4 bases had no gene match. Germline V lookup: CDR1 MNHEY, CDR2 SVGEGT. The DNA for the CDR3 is TGTGCCAGCAGGCCTACAGGGGGCTATGGCTACACCTTC. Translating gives CASRPTGGYGYTF.

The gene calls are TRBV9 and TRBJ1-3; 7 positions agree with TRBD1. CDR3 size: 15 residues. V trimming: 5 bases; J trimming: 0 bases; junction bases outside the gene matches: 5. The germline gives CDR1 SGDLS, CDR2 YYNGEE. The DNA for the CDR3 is TGTGCCAGCAGTACAAACAGGGGCTCTGGAAACACCATATATTTT. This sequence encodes CASSTNRGSGNTIYF.

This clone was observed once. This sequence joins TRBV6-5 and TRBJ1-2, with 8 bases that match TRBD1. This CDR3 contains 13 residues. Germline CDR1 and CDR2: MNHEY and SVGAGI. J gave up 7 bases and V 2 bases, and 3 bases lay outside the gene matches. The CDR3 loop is CASSYPTGVGYTF. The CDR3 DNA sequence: TGTGCCAGCAGTTACCCGACAGGGGTTGGCTACACCTTC.

The CDR3 protein is CASSVGEDEQFF. The CDR3 DNA reads as TGTGCCAGCAGCGTAGGAGAGGATGAGCAGTTCTTC. V is TRBV9 and J is TRBJ2-1; D gene uncertain. This CDR3 has 12 amino acids. V was cut by 0 bases and J by 8 bases, with 6 bases left in between. CDR1 is SGDLS and CDR2 is YYNGEE in the germline V gene.

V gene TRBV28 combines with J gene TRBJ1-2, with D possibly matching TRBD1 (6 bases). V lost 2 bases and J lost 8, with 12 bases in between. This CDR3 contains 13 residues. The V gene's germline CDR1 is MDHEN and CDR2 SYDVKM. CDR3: CASSLLGAIGYTF. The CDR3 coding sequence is TGTGCCAGCAGTTTACTGGGGGCCATCGGCTACACCTTC.

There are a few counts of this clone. The CDR3 reads CAIRGQTNTEAFF. The DNA of the CDR3 is TGTGCCATCAGGGGACAAACGAACACTGAAGCTTTCTTT. V usage is TRBV10-3 and J usage is TRBJ1-1; D might be TRBD1 (6 bases). Trimming cost V 6 bases and J 1 base, with 9 bases left between them. Germline V lookup: CDR1 ENHRY, CDR2 SYGVKD. CDR3 size: 13 residues.

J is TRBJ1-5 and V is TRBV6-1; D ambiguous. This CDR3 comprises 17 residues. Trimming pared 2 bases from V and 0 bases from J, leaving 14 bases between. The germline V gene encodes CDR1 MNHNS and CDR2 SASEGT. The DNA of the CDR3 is TGTGCCAGCAGTGAAATTTACAGCGACTATAGCAATCAGCCCCAGCATTTT. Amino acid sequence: CASSEIYSDYSNQPQHF.

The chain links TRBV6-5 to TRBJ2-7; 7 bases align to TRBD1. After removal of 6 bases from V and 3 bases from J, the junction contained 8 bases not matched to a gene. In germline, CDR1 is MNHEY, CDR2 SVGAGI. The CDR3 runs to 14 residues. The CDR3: CASRSRDRGYEQYV. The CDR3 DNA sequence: TGTGCCAGCAGGTCCCGGGACAGAGGCTACGAGCAGTACGTC.

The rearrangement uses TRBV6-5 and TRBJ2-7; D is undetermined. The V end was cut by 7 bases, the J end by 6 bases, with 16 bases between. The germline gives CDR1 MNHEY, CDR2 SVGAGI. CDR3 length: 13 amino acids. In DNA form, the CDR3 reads TGTGCCAGCACCCTGAAGCCAGGTTCCGAGCAGTACGTC. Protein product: CASTLKPGSEQYV.

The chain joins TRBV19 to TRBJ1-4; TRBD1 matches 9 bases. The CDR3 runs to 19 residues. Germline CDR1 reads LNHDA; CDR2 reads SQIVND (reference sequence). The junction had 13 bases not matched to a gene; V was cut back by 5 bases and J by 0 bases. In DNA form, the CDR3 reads TGTGCCAGTAGTGGGTTTCCGGGACAGGGACTGTCAACTAATGAAAAACTGTTTTTT. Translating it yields CASSGFPGQGLSTNEKLFF.

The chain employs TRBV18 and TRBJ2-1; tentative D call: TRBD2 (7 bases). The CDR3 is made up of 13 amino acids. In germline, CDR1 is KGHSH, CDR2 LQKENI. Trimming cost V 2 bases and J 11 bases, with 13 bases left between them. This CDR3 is CASSPEGGLKQFF. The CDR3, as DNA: TGTGCCAGCTCACCAGAGGGGGGGTTGAAGCAGTTCTTC. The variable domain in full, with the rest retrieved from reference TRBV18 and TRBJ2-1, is NAGVMQNPRHLVRRRGQEARLRCSPMKGHSHVYWYRQLPEEGLKFMVYLQKENIIDESGMPKERFSAEFPKEGPSILRIQQVVRGDSAAYFCASSPEGGLKQFFGPGTRLTVL.